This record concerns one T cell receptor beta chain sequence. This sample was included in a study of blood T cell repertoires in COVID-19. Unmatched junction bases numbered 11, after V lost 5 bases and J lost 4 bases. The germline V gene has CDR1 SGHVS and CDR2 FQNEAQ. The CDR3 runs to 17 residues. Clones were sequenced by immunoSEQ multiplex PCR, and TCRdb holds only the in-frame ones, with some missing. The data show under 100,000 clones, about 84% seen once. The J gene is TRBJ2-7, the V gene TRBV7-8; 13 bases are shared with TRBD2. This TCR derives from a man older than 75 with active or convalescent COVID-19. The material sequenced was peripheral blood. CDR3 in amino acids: CASSDLLAGGNSYEQYF. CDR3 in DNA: TGTGCCAGCAGCGACCTACTAGCGGGGGGGAATTCATACGAGCAGTACTTC.